Below are 10 T cell receptor beta chains sequenced from a single sample in a study of T cell responses to AZD1222 COVID-19 vaccine. Only in-frame clones appear in the TCRdb table, and some are missing; sequencing was by immunoSEQ multiplex PCR. The sample holds approximately 160,000 clones; roughly nine tenths are singletons and the top ten take under 1.2%. Sequencing was performed on peripheral blood, taken 28 days after the second AZD1222 dose. These receptor sequences come from an adult who received the AZD1222 COVID-19 vaccine.

The chain couples TRBV6-5 to TRBJ2-2; 9 bases match TRBD2. V gave up 4 bases and J gave up 6 bases; unmatched junction bases: 9. Germline loops: CDR1 MNHEY, CDR2 SVGAGI. The CDR3 covers 16 residues. CDR3 amino acids: CASSSLSGGEAGELFF. CDR3 DNA sequence: TGTGCCAGCAGTTCCCTTAGCGGGGGAGAGGCCGGGGAGCTGTTTTTT.

V usage is TRBV15 and J usage is TRBJ1-1; the D is unclear. V was cut by 0 bases and J by 6 bases, with 14 bases left in between. This CDR3 is built from 15 residues. Germline values: CDR1 LNHNV, CDR2 YYDKDF (reference sequence). The CDR3: CATSRDVTTSSEAFF. The CDR3 DNA sequence: TGTGCCACCAGCAGAGATGTGACAACCTCATCTGAAGCTTTCTTT.

This chain joins TRBV10-3 and TRBJ1-4; TRBD1 matches 8 bases. The CDR3 has 14 amino acids. Germline V lookup: CDR1 ENHRY, CDR2 SYGVKD. V gave up 6 bases and J gave up 8 bases; unmatched junction bases: 8. The CDR3 protein is CAIRDRGNAEKLFF. CDR3 DNA: TGTGCCATCAGAGACAGGGGAAATGCAGAAAAACTGTTTTTT.

This clone was recorded a few times. V usage is TRBV19 and J usage is TRBJ2-2; no firm D call. V lost 4 bases and J 9 bases, leaving 6 bases between the germline ends. Germline V lookup: CDR1 LNHDA, CDR2 SQIVND (reference sequence). The CDR3 covers 11 residues. The CDR3: CASSTRRELFF. CDR3 in DNA: TGTGCCAGTAGTACCCGTAGGGAGCTGTTTTTT.

CDR3 residues: CASSPGQRGAFF. CDR3 coding DNA: TGTGCCAGCAGCCCCGGACAGAGAGGGGCTTTCTTT. The chain couples TRBV6-5 to TRBJ1-1; tentatively, D is TRBD1 (6 bases). This CDR3 has 12 amino acids. V lost 6 bases and J lost 11, with 16 bases in between. CDR1 is MNHEY and CDR2 is SVGAGI in the germline V gene.

V usage is TRBV7-9 and J usage is TRBJ1-6; no clear D gene. The length of the CDR3 is 14 residues. Germline assignment: CDR1 SEHNR and CDR2 FQNEAQ (reference sequence). V was pared by 2 bases and J by 4 bases, with 6 bases between. In DNA form, the CDR3 reads TGTGCCAGCAGCTTAATGAATTATAATTCACCCCTCCACTTT. Its translation is CASSLMNYNSPLHF.

The chain carries TRBV5-6 and TRBJ2-7; D is unclear. Trimming pared 0 bases from V and 3 bases from J, leaving 7 bases between. Germline V gene sequence: CDR1 SGHDT, CDR2 YYEEEE. This CDR3 is built from 13 residues. CDR3 DNA sequence: TGTGCCAGCAGCTTGGTGGGAAACTACGAGCAGTACTTC. Amino acid sequence: CASSLVGNYEQYF. The whole variable domain, remainder taken from reference TRBV5-6 and TRBJ2-7, is DAGVTQSPTHLIKTRGQQVTLRCSPKSGHDTVSWYQQALGQGPQFIFQYYEEEERQRGNFPDRFSGHQFPNYSSELNVNALLLGDSALYLCASSLVGNYEQYFGPGTRLTVT.

The CDR3 region has the DNA TGTGCCAGCAGCGTAGAAGGGACAGTAAACAATGAGCAGTTCTTC. Protein product: CASSVEGTVNNEQFF. V usage is TRBV9 and J usage is TRBJ2-1, with 7 positions matching TRBD1. Germline assignment: CDR1 SGDLS and CDR2 YYNGEE. The CDR3 has 15 amino acids. Trimming removed 0 bases from V and 5 bases from J; junction bases left unmatched: 5.

V is TRBV9 and J is TRBJ1-2, with D possibly matching TRBD1 (6 bases). CDR1 is SGDLS and CDR2 is YYNGEE in the germline V gene. Trimming took 0 bases from V and 3 from J, leaving 9 bases between them. The CDR3 sequence is 14 residues long. Written as DNA, the CDR3 is TGTGCCAGCAGCGTAGAACAGGGACACTATGGCTACACCTTC. Translating gives CASSVEQGHYGYTF.

The J gene is TRBJ1-2, the V gene TRBV10-3; D gene unclear. Trimming stripped 3 bases from V and 8 bases from J, with 25 bases between. The CDR3 length is 17 residues. The V gene's germline CDR1 is ENHRY and CDR2 SYGVKD. CDR3 protein: CAISEEWQPNGEFGYTF. The CDR3, as DNA: TGTGCCATCAGTGAAGAATGGCAGCCCAACGGGGAATTCGGCTACACCTTC.